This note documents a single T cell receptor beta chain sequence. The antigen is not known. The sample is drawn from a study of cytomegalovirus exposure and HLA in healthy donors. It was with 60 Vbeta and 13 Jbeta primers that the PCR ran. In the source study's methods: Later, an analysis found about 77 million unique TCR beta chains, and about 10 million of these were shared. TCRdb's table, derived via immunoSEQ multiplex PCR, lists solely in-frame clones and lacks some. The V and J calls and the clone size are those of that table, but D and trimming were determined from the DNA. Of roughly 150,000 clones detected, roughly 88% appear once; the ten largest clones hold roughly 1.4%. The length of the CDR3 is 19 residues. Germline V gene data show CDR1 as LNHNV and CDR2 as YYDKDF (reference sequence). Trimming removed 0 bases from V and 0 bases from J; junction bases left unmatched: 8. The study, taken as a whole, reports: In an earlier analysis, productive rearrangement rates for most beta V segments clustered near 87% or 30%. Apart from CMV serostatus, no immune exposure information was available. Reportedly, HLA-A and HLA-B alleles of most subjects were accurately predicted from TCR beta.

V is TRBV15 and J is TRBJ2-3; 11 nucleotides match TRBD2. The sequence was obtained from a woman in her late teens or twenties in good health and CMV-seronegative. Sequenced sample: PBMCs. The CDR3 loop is CATSRDPPSGGPSTDTQYF. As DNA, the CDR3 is TGTGCCACCAGCAGAGATCCTCCTAGCGGGGGGCCTAGCACAGATACGCAGTATTTT. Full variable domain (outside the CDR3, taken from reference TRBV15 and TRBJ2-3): DAMVIQNPRYQVTQFGKPVTLSCSQTLNHNVMYWYQQKSSQAPKLLFHYYDKDFNNEADTPDNFQSRRPNTSFCFLDIRSPGLGDTAMYLCATSRDPPSGGPSTDTQYFGPGTRLTVL.